The text below deals with one TCR beta chain. Its cognate antigen is unknown. This specimen belongs to a study of T-cell memory formation after mild COVID-19. Study context: Largely, TCR clusters stayed within a single donor.

Study-wide points: The appearance of some responding clones in pre-infection memory suggested that cross-reactive memory joined. A second wave expanding day 15 to 37 was CD4+-biased; contracting clones were balanced.

Trimming took 0 bases from V and 6 from J, leaving 5 bases between them. This CDR3 is 12 amino acids long. Germline CDR1 and CDR2: LGHDT and YNNKEL (reference sequence). TCRdb itself ran the 5' RACE reads through MiXCR, one entry per CDR3 protein. The table shows hundreds of thousands of distinct CDR3 sequences, with 16% occurring only once. This chain uses TRBV3-1 with TRBJ2-5; D uncertain. The sequencing sample was made of PBMCs or a T cell subset sorted from them (not recorded which). This sequence originates from a man in his late teens or twenties who had mild COVID-19 (a few samples of this study predate the infection). Cell type and time point are not known. CDR3 DNA: TGTGCCAGCAGCCAAGAAGGACAGACCCAGTACTTC. Amino acids: CASSQEGQTQYF.